This entry is about one TCR beta chain. This sample was included in a study of T cells in localized non-small cell lung cancer. Only in-frame clones appear in the TCRdb table, and some are missing; sequencing was by immunoSEQ multiplex PCR. Of over 20,000 clones listed, 75% to 95% are singletons. The trim removed 6 bases at V and 3 bases at J, leaving 4 bases unmatched. This CDR3 spans 13 amino acids. The germline CDR1 and CDR2 sequences are SQVTM and ANQGSEA. The input for sequencing was peripheral blood, taken before any cancer treatment. The chain employs TRBV29-1 and TRBJ1-4, with TRBD1 identical over 7 bases. This sequence was found in an older female donor with stage II squamous cell lung carcinoma. The DNA for the CDR3 is TGCAGCGTCGCCGGGACAGCTAATGAAAAACTGTTTTTT. It yields the protein CSVAGTANEKLFF. Variable domain in full (rest from reference TRBV29-1 and TRBJ1-4): SAVISQKPSRDICQRGTSLTIQCQVDSQVTMMFWYRQQPGQSLTLIATANQGSEATYESGFVIDKFPISRPNLTFSTLTVSNMSPEDSSIYLCSVAGTANEKLFFGSGTQLSVL.